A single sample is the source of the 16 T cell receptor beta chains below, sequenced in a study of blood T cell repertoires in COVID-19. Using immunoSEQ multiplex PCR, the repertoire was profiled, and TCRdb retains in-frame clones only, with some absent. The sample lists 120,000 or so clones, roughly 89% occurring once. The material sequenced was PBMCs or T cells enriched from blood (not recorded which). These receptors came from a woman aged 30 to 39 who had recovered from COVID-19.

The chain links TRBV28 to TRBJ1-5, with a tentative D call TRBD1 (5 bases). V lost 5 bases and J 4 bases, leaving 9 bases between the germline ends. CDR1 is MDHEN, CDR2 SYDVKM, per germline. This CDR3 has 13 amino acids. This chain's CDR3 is CASSKQGNQPQHF. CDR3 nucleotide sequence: TGTGCCAGCAGTAAGCAGGGTAATCAGCCCCAGCATTTT.

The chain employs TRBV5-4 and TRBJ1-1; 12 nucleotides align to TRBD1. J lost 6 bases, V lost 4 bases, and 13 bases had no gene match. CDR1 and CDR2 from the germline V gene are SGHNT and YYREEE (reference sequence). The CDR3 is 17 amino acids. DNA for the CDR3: TGTGCCAGCAGCCCCGTCCCGGGACAGGGGGCAGTCCCTGAAGCTTTCTTT. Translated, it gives CASSPVPGQGAVPEAFF.

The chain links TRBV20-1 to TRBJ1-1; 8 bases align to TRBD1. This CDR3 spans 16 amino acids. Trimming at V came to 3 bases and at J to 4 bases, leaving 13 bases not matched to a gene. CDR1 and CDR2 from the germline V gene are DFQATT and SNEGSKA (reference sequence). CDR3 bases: TGCAGTGCTAGTACCCCTTCAGGGGGCCTTGCCACTGAAGCTTTCTTT. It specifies CSASTPSGGLATEAFF.

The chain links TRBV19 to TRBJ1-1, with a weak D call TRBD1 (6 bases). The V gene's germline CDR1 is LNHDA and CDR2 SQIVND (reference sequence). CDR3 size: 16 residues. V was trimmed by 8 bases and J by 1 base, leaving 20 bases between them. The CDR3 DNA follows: TGTGCCAGTCATCCTTGGGGGGGGGCTGGGAACACTGAAGCTTTCTTT. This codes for CASHPWGGAGNTEAFF.

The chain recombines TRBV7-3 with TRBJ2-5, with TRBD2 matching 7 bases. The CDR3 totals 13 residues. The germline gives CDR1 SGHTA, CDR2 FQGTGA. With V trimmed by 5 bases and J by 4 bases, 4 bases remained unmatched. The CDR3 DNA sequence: TGTGCCAGCAGCCTAGGCGGGAGAGAGACCCAGTACTTC. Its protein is CASSLGGRETQYF.

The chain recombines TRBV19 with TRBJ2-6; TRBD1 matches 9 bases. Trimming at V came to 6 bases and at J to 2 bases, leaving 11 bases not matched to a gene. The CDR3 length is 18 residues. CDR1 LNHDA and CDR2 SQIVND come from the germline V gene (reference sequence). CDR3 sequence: CASRDPNRGHTGANVLTF. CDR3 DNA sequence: TGTGCCAGTAGAGACCCTAACAGGGGGCACACTGGGGCCAACGTCCTGACTTTC.

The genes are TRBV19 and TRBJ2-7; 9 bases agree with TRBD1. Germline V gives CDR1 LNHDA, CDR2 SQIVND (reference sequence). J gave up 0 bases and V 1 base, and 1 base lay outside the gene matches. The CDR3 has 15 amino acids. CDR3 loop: CASSIGTGASYEQYF. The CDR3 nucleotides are TGTGCCAGTAGTATAGGGACAGGGGCCTCCTACGAGCAGTACTTC. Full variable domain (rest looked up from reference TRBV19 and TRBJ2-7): DGGITQSPKYLFRKEGQNVTLSCEQNLNHDAMYWYRQDPGQGLRLIYYSQIVNDFQKGDIAEGYSVSREKKESFPLTVTSAQKNPTAFYLCASSIGTGASYEQYFGPGTRLTVT.

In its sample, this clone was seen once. CDR3 in DNA: TGTGCCAGCAGCTTGGGGGCAGACGACACTGAAGCTTTCTTT. The encoded protein is CASSLGADDTEAFF. The gene calls are TRBV5-4 and TRBJ1-1; D is unresolved. The V end was cut by 0 bases, the J end by 3 bases, with 9 bases between. The CDR3 is 14 amino acids. The germline V gene has CDR1 SGHNT and CDR2 YYREEE (reference sequence).

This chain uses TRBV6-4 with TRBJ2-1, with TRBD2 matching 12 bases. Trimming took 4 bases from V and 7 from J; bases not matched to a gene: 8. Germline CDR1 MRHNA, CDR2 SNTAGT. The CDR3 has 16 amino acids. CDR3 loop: CASSAKLAGGSNEQFF. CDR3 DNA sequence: TGTGCCAGCAGTGCTAAACTAGCGGGAGGAAGTAATGAGCAGTTCTTC.

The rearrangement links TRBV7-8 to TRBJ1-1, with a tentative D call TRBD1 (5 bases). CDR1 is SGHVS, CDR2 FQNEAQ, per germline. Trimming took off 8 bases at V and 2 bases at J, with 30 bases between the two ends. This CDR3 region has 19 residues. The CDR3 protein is CASGPSIGPAGGGNTEAFF. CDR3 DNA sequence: TGTGCCAGCGGTCCCTCAATAGGGCCAGCCGGGGGGGGAAACACTGAAGCTTTCTTT.

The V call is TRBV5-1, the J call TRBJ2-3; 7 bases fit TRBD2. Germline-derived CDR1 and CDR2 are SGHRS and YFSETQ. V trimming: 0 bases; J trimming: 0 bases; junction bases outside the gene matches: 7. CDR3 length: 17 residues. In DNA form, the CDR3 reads TGCGCCAGCAGCTTGGCCAAACTAGCGTACAGCACAGATACGCAGTATTTT. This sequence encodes CASSLAKLAYSTDTQYF. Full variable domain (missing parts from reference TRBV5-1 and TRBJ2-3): KAGVTQTPRYLIKTRGQQVTLSCSPISGHRSVSWYQQTPGQGLQFLFEYFSETQRNKGNFPGRFSGRQFSNSRSEMNVSTLELGDSALYLCASSLAKLAYSTDTQYFGPGTRLTVL.

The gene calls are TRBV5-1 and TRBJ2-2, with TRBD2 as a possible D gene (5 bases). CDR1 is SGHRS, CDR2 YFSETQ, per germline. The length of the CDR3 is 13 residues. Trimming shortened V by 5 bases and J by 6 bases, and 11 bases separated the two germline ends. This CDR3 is CASSRGNAGELFF. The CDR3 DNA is TGCGCCAGCAGTCGGGGTAATGCCGGGGAGCTGTTTTTT.

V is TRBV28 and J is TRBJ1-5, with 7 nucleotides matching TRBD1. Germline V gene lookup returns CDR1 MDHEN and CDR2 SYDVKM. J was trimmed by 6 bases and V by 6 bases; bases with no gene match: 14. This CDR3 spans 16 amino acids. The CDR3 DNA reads TGTGCCAGCAGGCGCGAGACAGGGTGGAAGGGTCAGCCCCAGCATTTT. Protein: CASRRETGWKGQPQHF.

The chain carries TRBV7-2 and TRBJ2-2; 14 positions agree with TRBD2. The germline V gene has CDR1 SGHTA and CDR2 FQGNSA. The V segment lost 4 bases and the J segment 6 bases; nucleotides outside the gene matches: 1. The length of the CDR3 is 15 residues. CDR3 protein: CASSSGLAGAGELFF. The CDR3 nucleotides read TGTGCCAGCAGCTCGGGACTAGCGGGAGCCGGGGAGCTGTTTTTT. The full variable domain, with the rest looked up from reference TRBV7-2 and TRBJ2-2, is GAGVSQSPSNKVTEKGKDVELRCDPISGHTALYWYRQSLGQGLEFLIYFQGNSAPDKSGLPSDRFSAERTGGSVSTLTIQRTQQEDSAVYLCASSSGLAGAGELFFGEGSRLTVL.

The CDR3 loop is CASSFVRGSSGNTIYF. CDR3 coding DNA: TGTGCCAGCAGTTTTGTTCGGGGATCGTCTGGAAACACCATATATTTT. The chain joins TRBV28 to TRBJ1-3; no clear D gene. Trimming removed 3 bases at V and 1 base at J, with 13 bases between. The CDR3 spans 16 residues. CDR1 and CDR2 (germline): MDHEN, SYDVKM. The whole variable domain, filled in from reference TRBV28 and TRBJ1-3, reads DVKVTQSSRYLVKRTGEKVFLECVQDMDHENMFWYRQDPGLGLRLIYFSYDVKMKEKGDIPEGYSVSREKKERFSLILESASTNQTSMYLCASSFVRGSSGNTIYFGEGSWLTVV.

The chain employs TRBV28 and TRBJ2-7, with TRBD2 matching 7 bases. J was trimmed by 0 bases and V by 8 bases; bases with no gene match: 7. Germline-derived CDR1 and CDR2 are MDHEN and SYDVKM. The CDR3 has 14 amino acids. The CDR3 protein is CASGISGLSYEQYF. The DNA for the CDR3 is TGTGCCAGCGGTATTAGCGGGCTCTCCTACGAGCAGTACTTC.